This is a list of T cell receptor beta chains from one sample in a study of blood T cell repertoires in COVID-19. Here immunoSEQ multiplex PCR was the method, and the copy in TCRdb shows in-frame clones only, minus some. The table includes about 70,000 clones, 60% to 80% detected once. Sequenced input: peripheral blood. Receptor source: a human donor in a cohort sampled during active COVID-19. CDR3s include the opening cysteine and the closing phenylalanine or tryptophan. The order of the fields is J gene, clone size, V gene, D gene, CDR3 DNA, CDR3 protein. D genes are given only for firm matches. The size entry is marked missing in some rows and otherwise reads once, few, many or a size class.

TRBJ1-2 | - | TRBV5-1 | TRBD1 | TGCGCCAGCAGCCTCGACAGGGGGACGGATGGCTACACCTTC | CASSLDRGTDGYTF
TRBJ2-2 | - | TRBV5-1 | - | TGCGCCAGCAGCGCGGGACAGCCGAACACCGGGGAGCTGTTTTTT | CASSAGQPNTGELFF
TRBJ2-2 | - | TRBV19 | - | TGTGCCACCCAGCTTCGCGGGAACACCGGGGAGCTGTTTTTT | CATQLRGNTGELFF
TRBJ1-5 | - | TRBV28 | TRBD1 | TGTGCCAGCAGCACCGGACAGGGCCAAAGCAATCAGCCCCAGCATTTT | CASSTGQGQSNQPQHF
TRBJ2-4 | - | TRBV6-2/TRBV6-3 | - | TGTGCCAGCAGTCAGGGGAGTATAGCCAAAAACATTCAGTACTTC | CASSQGSIAKNIQYF
TRBJ2-7 | - | TRBV18 | TRBD1 | TGTGCCAGCTCACCAACCGGGACAGGGTTCTCCTACGAGCAGTACTTC | CASSPTGTGFSYEQYF
TRBJ2-7 | - | TRBV7-2 | - | TGTGCCAGCAGCTTGGAACGATCCTCGGGCGAGCAGTACTTC | CASSLERSSGEQYF
TRBJ1-5 | - | TRBV6-5 | TRBD1 | TGTGCCAGCAGGGGACAGCAGCTGAATCAGCCCCAGCATTTT | CASRGQQLNQPQHF
TRBJ2-7 | few | TRBV9 | - | TGTGCCAGCAGCGTAGGGGGCAGGGCTCAAGAGCAGTACTTC | CASSVGGRAQEQYF
TRBJ1-1 | - | TRBV10-1 | - | TGCGCCAGCAGTGAGTCAAGGGGTGCTGAAGCTTTCTTT | CASSESRGAEAFF
TRBJ2-7 | - | TRBV2 | - | TGTGCCAGCAGTGAACTCGGCGAGCAGTACTTC | CASSELGEQYF
TRBJ2-2 | few | TRBV28 | - | TGTGCCAGCAGTACTAACACCGGGGAGCTGTTTTTT | CASSTNTGELFF
TRBJ2-5 | - | TRBV19 | - | TGTGCCAGTAGCGCCACGGAGGCGCGAAACGGGGAGACCCAGTACTTC | CASSATEARNGETQYF
TRBJ1-3 | few | TRBV4-3 | - | TGCGCCAGCAGCATCCAAAGGGGATCTGGAAACACCATATATTTT | CASSIQRGSGNTIYF
TRBJ2-7 | - | TRBV10-2 | TRBD1 | TGCGCCAGCAGTGCCGGACAGGGCCTAGGCTACGAGCAGTACTTC | CASSAGQGLGYEQYF
TRBJ1-2 | - | TRBV6-5 | TRBD1 | TGTGCCAGCAGTCGGACAGGGGGCGTCTATGGCTACACCTTC | CASSRTGGVYGYTF
TRBJ2-3 | few | TRBV11-1 | - | TGTGCCAGCAGCTTAGCCCTCGACAGGCTGGATACGCAGTATTTT | CASSLALDRLDTQYF
TRBJ1-5 | - | TRBV2 | - | TGTGCCAGCAGTCAGCGGAGTGGTACCCGCAATCAGCCCCAGCATTTT | CASSQRSGTRNQPQHF
TRBJ2-7 | - | TRBV4-3 | - | TGCGCCAGCAGCCAAGGTCTGGGGGCATCCTACGAGCAGTACTTC | CASSQGLGASYEQYF
TRBJ1-2 | - | TRBV6-2/TRBV6-3 | - | TGTGCCAGCAGCCGCGGGGGTGACTATGGCTACACCTTC | CASSRGGDYGYTF
TRBJ1-1 | once | TRBV6-5 | - | TGTGCCAGCAGTTACTCGAACAGGGCAAGTACTGAAGCTTTCTTT | CASSYSNRASTEAFF
TRBJ1-1 | - | TRBV15 | TRBD1 | TGTGCCACCAGCAGAGAGCAAGTAGGCAGGGGGGACACTGAAGCTTTCTTT | CATSREQVGRGDTEAFF
TRBJ2-3 | - | TRBV4-1 | TRBD2 | TGCGCCAGCAGCAAAGCGGGGGGAGATACGCAGTATTTT | CASSKAGGDTQYF
TRBJ1-2 | - | TRBV9 | - | TGTGCCAGCAGCGTAGATCAGGGGAACTATGGCTACACCTTC | CASSVDQGNYGYTF
TRBJ1-1 | - | TRBV18 | - | TGTGCCAGCTCACAAATAGGACAGAACACTGAAGCTTTCTTT | CASSQIGQNTEAFF
TRBJ1-2 | - | TRBV25-1 | - | TGTGCCAGCAGTGGGGCAGGGAAGGGGCTAAGGGGCTACACCTTC | CASSGAGKGLRGYTF
TRBJ1-4 | - | TRBV5-1 | - | TGCGCCAGCAACAGGGTGCCTAATGAAAAACTGTTTTTT | CASNRVPNEKLFF
TRBJ2-5 | - | TRBV7-2 | TRBD2 | TGTGCCAGCAGCTTTCGACTAGCGGGGGGAGGGGGAGAGACCCAGTACTTC | CASSFRLAGGGGETQYF
TRBJ1-1 | - | TRBV28 | TRBD1 | TGTGCCAGCAGTTTCTGGGACAGGAACACTGAAGCTTTCTTT | CASSFWDRNTEAFF
TRBJ2-7 | once | TRBV18 | TRBD1 | TGTGCCAGCTCACCAAAAACAGGGGTCGAGCAGTACTTC | CASSPKTGVEQYF
TRBJ2-3 | - | TRBV10-3 | TRBD2 | TGTGCCATCAGTGAGCACCCCTTAGCGGGGGGGCCCCCAGATACGCAGTATTTT | CAISEHPLAGGPPDTQYF
TRBJ2-5 | - | TRBV5-1 | TRBD2 | TGCGCCAGCAGTCGACGACTAGCGGGGGGCGAGACCCAGTACTTC | CASSRRLAGGETQYF
TRBJ1-4 | - | TRBV27 | TRBD1 | TGTGCCAGCAGTTTAGGGGGACAGGGTCTCGAAAAACTGTTTTTT | CASSLGGQGLEKLFF
TRBJ2-1 | - | TRBV6-5 | - | TGTGCCAGCACCCCGAGTCTAACGGGGTACAATGAGCAGTTCTTC | CASTPSLTGYNEQFF
TRBJ2-3 | - | TRBV25-1 | - | TGTGCCAGCAGTCTCGGCACAGATACGCAGTATTTT | CASSLGTDTQYF
TRBJ1-2 | - | TRBV28 | TRBD1 | TGTGCCAGCAGTTTGACAGGGAGTAACTATGGCTACACCTTC | CASSLTGSNYGYTF
TRBJ2-4 | - | TRBV6-6 | TRBD2 | TGTGCCAGCAGTCACCGACTAGCGGGGGGGCCGTCGACCAAAAACATTCAGTACTTC | CASSHRLAGGPSTKNIQYF
TRBJ2-7 | - | TRBV19 | TRBD1 | TGTGCCAGTAGTGTCGGGACAGGGTACGAGCAGTACTTC | CASSVGTGYEQYF